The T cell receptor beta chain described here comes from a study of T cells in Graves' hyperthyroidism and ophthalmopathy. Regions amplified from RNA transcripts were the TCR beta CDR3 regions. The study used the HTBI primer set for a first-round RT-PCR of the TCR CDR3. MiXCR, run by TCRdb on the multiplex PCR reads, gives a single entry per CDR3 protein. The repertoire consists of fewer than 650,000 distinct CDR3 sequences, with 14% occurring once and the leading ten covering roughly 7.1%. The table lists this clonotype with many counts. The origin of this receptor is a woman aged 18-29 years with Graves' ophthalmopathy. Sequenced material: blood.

The CDR3: CSAPFSGLSTDTQYF. CDR3 sequence (DNA): TGCAGTGCTCCATTTAGCGGCCTGAGCACAGATACGCAGTATTTT. The rearrangement joins TRBV20-1 to TRBJ2-3; the D gene is possibly TRBD2 (6 bases). Trimming took 5 bases from V and 0 from J, leaving 15 bases between them. Germline V gives CDR1 DFQATT, CDR2 SNEGSKA (reference sequence). The CDR3 runs to 15 residues.